The 13 T cell receptor beta chains presented below share a single source sample, sequenced in a study of STAT3 mutations in large granular lymphocyte leukemia. These receptors are not linked to any known antigen. Study observations and caveats: At least one immunodominant TCR beta clonotype appeared in every T-cell large granular lymphocyte leukemia patient.

Data came from immunoSEQ multiplex PCR; TCRdb stores just in-frame clones and leaves some out. The sample has 2,000 to 2,500 clones; about three fifths are singletons. Sequencing was performed on peripheral blood mononuclear cells. The receptors here all came from a man aged 55 to 70 with T-cell large granular lymphocyte leukemia. Some clones in this sample may be carry-over from other donors' samples.

CDR3 sequence reads: CAISVQDNYGYTF. The DNA of the CDR3 is TGTGCCATCAGTGTTCAGGACAACTATGGCTACACCTTC. The chain carries TRBV10-3 and TRBJ1-2, with D unresolved. Germline V gene data show CDR1 as ENHRY and CDR2 as SYGVKD. The V end lost 4 bases, the J end lost 2 bases, and 8 bases lay between the germline ends. The CDR3 runs 13 residues.

The V gene is TRBV4-3, the J gene TRBJ1-6, with D unclear. CDR1 and CDR2 from the germline V gene are LGHNA and YSLEER. This CDR3 region has 14 residues. V lost 4 bases and J lost 7, with 11 bases in between. CDR3 sequence (DNA): TGCGCCAGCAGCCGGACCCAAGGAAATTCACCCCTCCACTTT. This encodes CASSRTQGNSPLHF.

The rearrangement links TRBV7-9 to TRBJ2-7, with D perhaps assigned TRBD1 or TRBD2 (5 bases each). Germline-derived CDR1 and CDR2 are SEHNR and FQNEAQ (reference sequence). V was shortened by 3 bases and J by 7 bases, with 13 bases between the two germline ends. The CDR3 totals 13 residues. The CDR3 spells CASSFDLWGEQYF. The CDR3 DNA reads as TGTGCCAGCAGCTTCGATCTTTGGGGGGAGCAGTACTTC. Complete variable domain (other parts from reference TRBV7-9 and TRBJ2-7): DTGVSQNPRHKITKRGQNVTFRCDPISEHNRLYWYRQTLGQGPEFLTYFQNEAQLEKSRLLSDRFSAERPKGSFSTLEIQRTEQGDSAMYLCASSFDLWGEQYFGPGTRLTVT.

A few counts support this clone. The J gene is TRBJ2-7, the V gene TRBV5-1; no clear D gene. The CDR3 extends over 11 amino acids. Germline V gives CDR1 SGHRS, CDR2 YFSETQ. Trimming took off 4 bases at V and 1 base at J, with 3 bases between the two ends. The CDR3 reads CASSQSYEQYF. As DNA, the CDR3 is TGCGCCAGCAGCCAATCCTACGAGCAGTACTTC.

V and J are TRBV29-1 and TRBJ2-1, with 8 bases that match TRBD1. With V trimmed by 2 bases and J by 7 bases, 4 bases remained unmatched. Germline V gene sequence: CDR1 SQVTM, CDR2 ANQGSEA. The CDR3 consists of 13 residues. In nucleotides, the CDR3 is TGCAGCGTTGAACAGGGGGCGCGGAATGAGCAGTTCTTC. It yields the protein CSVEQGARNEQFF.

This clone was counted only a few times. The chain combines TRBV4-3 with TRBJ2-7, with no clear D. Trimming left V 4 bases short and J 0 bases short, with 13 bases between. This CDR3 is built from 15 residues. CDR1 is LGHNA and CDR2 is YSLEER in the germline V gene. The CDR3, as DNA: TGCGCCAGCAGCCCCGGGCCCATCCCCTCCTACGAGCAGTACTTC. Amino acid sequence: CASSPGPIPSYEQYF.

V gene TRBV4-2 combines with J gene TRBJ2-7, with 12 nucleotides matching TRBD2. J gave up 2 bases and V 3 bases, and 5 bases lay outside the gene matches. The CDR3 contains 16 residues. In germline, CDR1 is LGHNA, CDR2 YNFKEQ. This CDR3 is CASSHETSGGTYEQYF. The CDR3 DNA follows: TGTGCCAGCAGCCACGAGACTAGCGGGGGAACCTACGAGCAGTACTTC.

This clone occurred a few times. V is TRBV13 and J is TRBJ1-1; no firm D call. CDR1 is PRHDT and CDR2 is FYEKMQ in the germline V gene (reference sequence). The CDR3 is 14 amino acids. The germline V and J ends were trimmed by 0 bases and 6 bases, with 11 bases remaining between them. The CDR3 DNA is TGTGCCAGCAGCTTAGGGGATCCAACGCCTGAAGCTTTCTTT. It specifies CASSLGDPTPEAFF.

The V gene is TRBV18, the J gene TRBJ1-5, with D possibly being TRBD1 (5 bases). The CDR3 is 13 residues long. Per germline, CDR1 KGHSH and CDR2 LQKENI. V was cut by 3 bases and J by 7 bases, with 10 bases left in between. The CDR3 spells CASSPRGFQPQHF. DNA for the CDR3: TGTGCCAGCTCACCGAGGGGTTTCCAGCCCCAGCATTTT. The variable domain in full, completed from reference TRBV18 and TRBJ1-5, reads NAGVMQNPRHLVRRRGQEARLRCSPMKGHSHVYWYRQLPEEGLKFMVYLQKENIIDESGMPKERFSAEFPKEGPSILRIQQVVRGDSAAYFCASSPRGFQPQHFGDGTRLSIL.

CDR3: CASSGGRGVPLHF. DNA of the CDR3: TGTGCCAGCAGTGGCGGCCGGGGGGTACCCCTCCACTTT. The J gene is TRBJ1-6, the V gene TRBV27; tentative D call: TRBD1 (5 bases). CDR3 length: 13 residues. V dropped 5 bases and J dropped 12 bases, with 14 bases sitting between them. Per the germline V gene, CDR1 is MNHEY and CDR2 is SMNVEV (reference sequence).

The chain combines TRBV5-1 with TRBJ2-7; D uncertain. Trimming pared 2 bases from V and 7 bases from J, leaving 10 bases between. The germline gives CDR1 SGHRS, CDR2 YFSETQ. This CDR3 has 12 amino acids. As DNA, the CDR3 is TGCGCCAGCAGCTTCTCTCAGAGGGAGCAGTACTTC. It translates to CASSFSQREQYF.

The rearrangement uses TRBV29-1 and TRBJ2-5; D is perhaps TRBD1 (5 bases). V shed 7 bases and J shed 1 base, with 10 bases lying between them. Per the germline V gene, CDR1 is SQVTM and CDR2 is ANQGSEA. This CDR3 has 12 residues. This CDR3 is CSARTFQETQYF. The CDR3 DNA reads as TGCAGCGCCCGGACATTCCAAGAGACCCAGTACTTC.

This chain uses TRBV14 with TRBJ1-2; TRBD1 is a possible D gene (5 bases). CDR1 and CDR2 (germline): SGHDN, FVKESK. Trimming removed 4 bases at V and 2 bases at J, with 11 bases between. CDR3 length equals 14 residues. The DNA for the CDR3 is TGTGCCAGCAGCCTGAACAGGATAAACTATGGCTACACCTTC. Residues: CASSLNRINYGYTF. Based on the CDR3 plus reference TRBV14 and TRBJ1-2, the full variable domain is EAGVTQFPSHSVIEKGQTVTLRCDPISGHDNLYWYRRVMGKEIKFLLHFVKESKQDESGMPNNRFLAERTGGTYSTLKVQPAELEDSGVYFCASSLNRINYGYTFGSGTRLTVV.